The 10 T cell receptor beta chains below were found in one sample sequenced in a study of human T cells and chemical hapten exposure. Time point noted: pre-sensitization, week 0. As to treatment: therapeutic diphenylcyclopropenone sensitization with weekly scalp DPC. Via MiXCR, TCRdb re-called the RACE reads, giving one row per CDR3 protein. Of 350,000 to 450,000 distinct CDR3 sequences listed, roughly 4.6% are singletons. The source material was whole blood, sampled in connection with sensitization to the hapten diphenylcyclopropenone (DPC). The source of these receptors is a woman between 50 and 59 years old with alopecia areata. Some clones in this sample may be carry-over from other donors' samples.

There are many counts of this clonotype. A much more abundant neighbour one base away suggests this may be a read error. This chain uses TRBV4-3 with TRBJ2-3; D remains ambiguous. This CDR3 is built from 14 residues. V was clipped by 1 base and J by 2 bases, with 7 bases between them. The germline V gene has CDR1 LGHNA and CDR2 YSLEER. This CDR3 reads CASSQAQSTDTQYF. The CDR3 DNA reads TGCGCCAGCAGCCAAGCACAGTCCACAGATACGCAGTATTTT.

Ten or more counts support this clonotype. The V gene is TRBV28, the J gene TRBJ2-3; perhaps TRBD2 as D (5 bases). The CDR3 totals 15 residues. CDR1 MDHEN and CDR2 SYDVKM come from the germline V gene. The V end was cut by 4 bases, the J end by 5 bases, with 16 bases between. The CDR3 here is CASSSRTSSIDTQYF. The CDR3 DNA reads as TGTGCCAGCAGTTCCAGAACTAGTTCGATAGATACGCAGTATTTT. The full variable domain, in which reference TRBV28 and TRBJ2-3 provide the parts outside the CDR3, is DVKVTQSSRYLVKRTGEKVFLECVQDMDHENMFWYRQDPGLGLRLIYFSYDVKMKEKGDIPEGYSVSREKKERFSLILESASTNQTSMYLCASSSRTSSIDTQYFGPGTRLTVL.

The rearrangement links TRBV4-2 to TRBJ1-6; no reliable D call. The CDR3 spans 20 residues. In germline, CDR1 is LGHNA, CDR2 YNFKEQ. Trimming removed 1 base at V and 0 bases at J, with 19 bases between. DNA for the CDR3: TGTGCCAGCAGCCAAGGGGAGTCGACTTTGACCGGCTCCTATAATTCACCCCTCCACTTT. This codes for CASSQGESTLTGSYNSPLHF.

A few counts support this clonotype. The chain carries TRBV15 and TRBJ1-1; the D gene is possibly TRBD1 (6 bases). This CDR3 is built from 13 residues. CDR1 is LNHNV and CDR2 is YYDKDF in the germline V gene (reference sequence). V lost 3 bases to trimming and J lost 1 base, with 6 bases between them. The CDR3 loop reads CATSRGANTEAFF. CDR3 nucleotides: TGTGCCACCAGCAGGGGGGCGAACACTGAAGCTTTCTTT. Based on the CDR3 plus reference TRBV15 and TRBJ1-1, the full variable domain is DAMVIQNPRYQVTQFGKPVTLSCSQTLNHNVMYWYQQKSSQAPKLLFHYYDKDFNNEADTPDNFQSRRPNTSFCFLDIRSPGLGDTAMYLCATSRGANTEAFFGQGTRLTVV.

In this sample, this clonotype turned up a few times. The V and J genes are TRBV27 and TRBJ1-1; D not resolved. This CDR3 contains 15 residues. V lost 3 bases to trimming and J lost 0 bases, with 11 bases between them. Per germline, CDR1 MNHEY and CDR2 SMNVEV (reference sequence). DNA for the CDR3: TGTGCCAGCAGTTTCGGACGGAAAATGAACACTGAAGCTTTCTTT. Translating it yields CASSFGRKMNTEAFF.

This clonotype was detected ten times or more. The rearrangement links TRBV29-1 to TRBJ2-4, with D perhaps TRBD2 (6 bases). Germline CDR1 SQVTM, CDR2 ANQGSEA. CDR3 length: 13 amino acids. V was clipped by 6 bases and J by 0 bases, with 9 bases between them. Here the CDR3 DNA reads TGCAGCGTAGAGGGAGGAGCCAAAAACATTCAGTACTTC. Encoded protein: CSVEGGAKNIQYF.

This clonotype came up a few times. V is TRBV18 and J is TRBJ2-1; TRBD2 might be the D (6 bases). Trimming took 3 bases from V and 7 from J, leaving 22 bases between them. The CDR3 totals 17 residues. CDR1 KGHSH and CDR2 LQKENI come from the germline V gene. In DNA, the CDR3 is TGTGCCAGCTCACCTAGTCTTGCGGAGGGAATGGGAAATGAGCAGTTCTTC. It codes for CASSPSLAEGMGNEQFF.

The rearrangement uses TRBV6-5 and TRBJ1-4; D remains unclear. Trimming pared 0 bases from V and 8 bases from J, leaving 10 bases between. Germline CDR1 and CDR2: MNHEY and SVGAGI. The CDR3 has 14 residues. CDR3: CASSYSPTREKLFF. DNA of the CDR3: TGTGCCAGCAGTTACTCCCCGACCCGCGAAAAACTGTTTTTT.

The chain employs TRBV6-1 and TRBJ2-7; unclear D gene. Trimming pared 3 bases from V and 7 bases from J, leaving 13 bases between. CDR3 length equals 13 residues. Germline CDR1 MNHNS, CDR2 SASEGT. The CDR3 region has the DNA TGTGCCAGCAGTGATTCGGGCATGGGGGAGCAGTACTTC. This encodes CASSDSGMGEQYF.

This clonotype was observed at least ten times. This chain joins TRBV7-2 and TRBJ2-3; the D gene is possibly TRBD1 (5 bases). Trimming removed 4 bases at V and 0 bases at J, with 11 bases between. Germline values: CDR1 SGHTA, CDR2 FQGNSA. This CDR3 region has 15 residues. CDR3 bases: TGTGCCAGCAGCTCCCGACAGCCTAGCACAGATACGCAGTATTTT. It encodes CASSSRQPSTDTQYF. The variable domain in full, completed from reference TRBV7-2 and TRBJ2-3, reads GAGVSQSPSNKVTEKGKDVELRCDPISGHTALYWYRQSLGQGLEFLIYFQGNSAPDKSGLPSDRFSAERTGGSVSTLTIQRTQQEDSAVYLCASSSRQPSTDTQYFGPGTRLTVL.